This TCR beta chain is from a study of OX40 agonist ivuxolimab in advanced cancers. In the study overall: Ivuxolimab is an agonistic anti-OX40 (CD134) antibody, and patients were treated with it. Enrollees could have had prior anti-PD-1, anti-PD-L1 or anti-CTLA-4 therapy, which approximately 38% had received. Partial responses occurred in three patients (one hepatocellular carcinoma, two cutaneous melanoma). Study-level findings and limits: Nonresponders included some who also had low normalized T-cell clonal expansion.

Using immunoSEQ multiplex PCR, the repertoire was profiled, and TCRdb retains in-frame clones only, with some absent. The sample lists about 80,000 clones; roughly 90% were seen once. This clone was detected only once. As yet, its antigen is unknown. V shed 5 bases and J shed 5 bases, with 9 bases lying between them. Germline CDR1 SGHAT, CDR2 FQNNGV. There are 12 residues in the CDR3. The rearrangement uses TRBV11-2 and TRBJ1-1; D possibly corresponds to TRBD1 (6 bases). Here the sequenced sample was CD4+ or CD8+ T cells sorted from blood, taken in a trial of the OX40 agonist ivuxolimab. The TCR originated in an adult with an advanced solid tumor such as melanoma, head and neck, liver or kidney cancer. For the CDR3, the DNA is TGTGCCAGCAGCCAAGGGGGTACTGAAGCTTTCTTT. Its protein product is CASSQGGTEAFF.